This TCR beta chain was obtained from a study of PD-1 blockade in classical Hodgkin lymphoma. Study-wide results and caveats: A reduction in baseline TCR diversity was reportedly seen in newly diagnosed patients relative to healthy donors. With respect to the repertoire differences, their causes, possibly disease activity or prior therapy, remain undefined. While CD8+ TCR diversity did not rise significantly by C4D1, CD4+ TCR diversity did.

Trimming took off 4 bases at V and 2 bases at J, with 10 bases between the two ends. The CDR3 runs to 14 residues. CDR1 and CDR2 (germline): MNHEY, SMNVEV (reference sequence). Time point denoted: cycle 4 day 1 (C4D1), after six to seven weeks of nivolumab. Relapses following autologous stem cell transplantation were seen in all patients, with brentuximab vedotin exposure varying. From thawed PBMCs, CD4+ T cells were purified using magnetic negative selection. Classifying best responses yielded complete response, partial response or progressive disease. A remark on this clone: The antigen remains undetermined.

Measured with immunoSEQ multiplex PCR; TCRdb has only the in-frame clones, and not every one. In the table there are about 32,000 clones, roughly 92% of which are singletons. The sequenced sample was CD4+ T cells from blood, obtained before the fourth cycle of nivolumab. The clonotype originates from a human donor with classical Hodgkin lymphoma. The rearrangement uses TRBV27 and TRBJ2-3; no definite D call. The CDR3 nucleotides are TGTGCCAGCAGTTGGGGTAGAGCCACAGATACGCAGTATTTT. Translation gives CASSWGRATDTQYF.